These 2 T cell receptor beta chains share one sample of origin, sequenced in a study of molecular identifiers for immune sequencing clone quantification. MiXCR was run by TCRdb on the PCR reads, yielding one entry per CDR3 protein. The table lists around 470,000 distinct CDR3 sequences, 25% of them singletons, with 0.76% in the top ten. Sequencing was done on a sample of naive CD8+ T cells from blood, with Jurkat cell RNA spiked in. Stated subset: FACS-sorted CD8+CD4-CCR7+CD45RA+ naive T cells. The receptors were sampled from a human donor in good health. Some libraries in this study had Jurkat cell RNA spiked in.

The chain carries TRBV27 and TRBJ2-4; D not certain. V was cut by 5 bases and J by 7 bases, with 6 bases left in between. This CDR3 comprises 11 residues. Germline V lookup: CDR1 MNHEY, CDR2 SMNVEV (reference sequence). DNA of the CDR3: TGTGCCAGCAGTGAAGGGAACATTCAGTACTTC. Translating gives CASSEGNIQYF.

For the CDR3, the DNA is TGTGCCAGCAGGGGGGTGCTTTTTAGCAGCAATGAGCAGTTCTTC. This gives the protein CASRGVLFSSNEQFF. This chain joins TRBV6-2 or TRBV6-3 and TRBJ2-1; D is possibly TRBD1 or TRBD2 (5 bases each). There are 15 residues in the CDR3. Trimming removed 6 bases from V and 6 bases from J, with 18 bases in between. Germline CDR1 and CDR2: MNHEY and SVGEGT.